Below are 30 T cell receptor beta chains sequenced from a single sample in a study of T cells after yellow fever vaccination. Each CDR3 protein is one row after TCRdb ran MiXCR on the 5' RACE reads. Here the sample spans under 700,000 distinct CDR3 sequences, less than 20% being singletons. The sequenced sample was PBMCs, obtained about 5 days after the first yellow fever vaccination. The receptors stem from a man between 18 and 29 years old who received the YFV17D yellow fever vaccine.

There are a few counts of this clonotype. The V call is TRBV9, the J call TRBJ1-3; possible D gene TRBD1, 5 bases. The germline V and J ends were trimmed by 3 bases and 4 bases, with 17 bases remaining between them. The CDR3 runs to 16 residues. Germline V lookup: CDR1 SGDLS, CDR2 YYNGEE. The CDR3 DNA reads TGTGCCAGCAGCGGAGGGGAAGGGCCGCTCGGAAACACCATATATTTT. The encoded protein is CASSGGEGPLGNTIYF.

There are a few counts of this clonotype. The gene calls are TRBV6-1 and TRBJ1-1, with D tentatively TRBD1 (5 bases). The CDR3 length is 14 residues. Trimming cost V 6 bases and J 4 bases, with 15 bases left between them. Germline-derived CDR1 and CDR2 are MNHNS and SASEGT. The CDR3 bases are TGTGCCAGCAGAGCGCCGGGGGGGGTCACTGAAGCTTTCTTT. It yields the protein CASRAPGGVTEAFF.

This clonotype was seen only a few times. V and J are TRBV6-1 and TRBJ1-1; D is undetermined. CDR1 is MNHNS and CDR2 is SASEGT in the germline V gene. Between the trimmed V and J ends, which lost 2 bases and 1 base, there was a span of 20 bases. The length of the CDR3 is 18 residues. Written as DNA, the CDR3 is TGTGCCAGCAGTGAACGAGGGTGGACGCCCTTAAAGAACACTGAAGCTTTCTTT. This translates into CASSERGWTPLKNTEAFF.

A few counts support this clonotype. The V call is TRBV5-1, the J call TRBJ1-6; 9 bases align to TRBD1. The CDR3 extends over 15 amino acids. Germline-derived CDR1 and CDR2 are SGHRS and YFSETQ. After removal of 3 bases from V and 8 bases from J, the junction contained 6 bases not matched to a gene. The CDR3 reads CASSSEQGAYSPLHF. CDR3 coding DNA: TGCGCCAGCAGCTCGGAACAGGGGGCATATTCACCCCTCCACTTT.

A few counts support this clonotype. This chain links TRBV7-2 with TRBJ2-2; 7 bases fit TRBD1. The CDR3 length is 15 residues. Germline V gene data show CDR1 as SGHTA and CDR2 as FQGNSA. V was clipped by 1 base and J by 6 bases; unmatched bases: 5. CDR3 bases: TGTGCCAGCAGCTTAGTAGGACAGGTGGCCGGGGAGCTGTTTTTT. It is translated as CASSLVGQVAGELFF.

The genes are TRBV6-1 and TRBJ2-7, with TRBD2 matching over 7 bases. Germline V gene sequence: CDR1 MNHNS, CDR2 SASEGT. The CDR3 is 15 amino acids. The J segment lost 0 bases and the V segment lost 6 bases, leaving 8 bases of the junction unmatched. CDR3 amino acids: CASRTAAGYSYEQYV. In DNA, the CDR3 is TGTGCCAGCAGGACCGCAGCGGGATACTCCTACGAGCAGTACGTC.

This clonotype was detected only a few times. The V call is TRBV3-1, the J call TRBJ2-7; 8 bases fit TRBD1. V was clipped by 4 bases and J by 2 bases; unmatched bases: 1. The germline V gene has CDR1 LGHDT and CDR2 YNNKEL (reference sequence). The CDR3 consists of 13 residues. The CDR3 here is CASSRTGTYEQYF. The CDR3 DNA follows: TGTGCCAGCAGCCGGACAGGGACCTACGAGCAGTACTTC.

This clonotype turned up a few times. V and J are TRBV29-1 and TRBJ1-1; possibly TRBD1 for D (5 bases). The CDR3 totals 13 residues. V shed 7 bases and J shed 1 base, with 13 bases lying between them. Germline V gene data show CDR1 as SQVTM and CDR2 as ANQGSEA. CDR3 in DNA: TGCAGCGCCGAGGGACGGCGGAACACTGAAGCTTTCTTT. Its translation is CSAEGRRNTEAFF.

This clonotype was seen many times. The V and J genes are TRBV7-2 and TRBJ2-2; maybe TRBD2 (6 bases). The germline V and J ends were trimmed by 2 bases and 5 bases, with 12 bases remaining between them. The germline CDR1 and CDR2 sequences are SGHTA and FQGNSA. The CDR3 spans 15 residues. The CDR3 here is CASSLSGHATGELFF. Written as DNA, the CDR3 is TGTGCCAGCAGCTTAAGCGGGCACGCTACCGGGGAGCTGTTTTTT. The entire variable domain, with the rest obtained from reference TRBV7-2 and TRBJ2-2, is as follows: GAGVSQSPSNKVTEKGKDVELRCDPISGHTALYWYRQSLGQGLEFLIYFQGNSAPDKSGLPSDRFSAERTGGSVSTLTIQRTQQEDSAVYLCASSLSGHATGELFFGEGSRLTVL.

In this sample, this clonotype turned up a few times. As DNA, the CDR3 is TGTGCCAGCAGTTCCCGGGGCGTGGATACGCAGTATTTT. It specifies CASSSRGVDTQYF. The chain couples TRBV6-2 or TRBV6-3 to TRBJ2-3; D might be TRBD1 or TRBD2, each matching 5 bases. The germline CDR1 and CDR2 sequences are MNHEY and SVGEGT. The CDR3 runs to 13 residues. Trimming pared 4 bases from V and 6 bases from J, leaving 11 bases between.

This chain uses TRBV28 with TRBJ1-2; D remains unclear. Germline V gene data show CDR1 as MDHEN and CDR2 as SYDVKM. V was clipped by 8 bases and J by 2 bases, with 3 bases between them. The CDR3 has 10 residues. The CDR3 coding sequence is TGTGCCAGCGGAAACTATGGCTACACCTTC. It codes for CASGNYGYTF.

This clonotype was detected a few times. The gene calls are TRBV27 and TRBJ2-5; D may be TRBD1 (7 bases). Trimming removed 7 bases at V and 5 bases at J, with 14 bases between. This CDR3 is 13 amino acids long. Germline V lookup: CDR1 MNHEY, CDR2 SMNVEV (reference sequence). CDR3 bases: TGTGCCAGCAAATCAGGGGGGCAGGAGACCCAGTACTTC. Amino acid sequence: CASKSGGQETQYF.

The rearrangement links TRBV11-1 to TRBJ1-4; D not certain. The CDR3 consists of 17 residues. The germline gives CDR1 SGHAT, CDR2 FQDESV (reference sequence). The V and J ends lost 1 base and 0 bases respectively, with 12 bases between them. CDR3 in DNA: TGTGCCAGCAGCTTAGGGATTTCAGGACCAACTAATGAAAAACTGTTTTTT. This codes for CASSLGISGPTNEKLFF.

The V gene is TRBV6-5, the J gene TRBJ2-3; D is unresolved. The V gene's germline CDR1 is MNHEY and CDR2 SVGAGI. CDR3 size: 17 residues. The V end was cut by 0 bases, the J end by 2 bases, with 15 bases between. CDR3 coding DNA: TGTGCCAGCAGTTACTCGACCGGATTCGGAAACACAGATACGCAGTATTTT. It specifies CASSYSTGFGNTDTQYF.

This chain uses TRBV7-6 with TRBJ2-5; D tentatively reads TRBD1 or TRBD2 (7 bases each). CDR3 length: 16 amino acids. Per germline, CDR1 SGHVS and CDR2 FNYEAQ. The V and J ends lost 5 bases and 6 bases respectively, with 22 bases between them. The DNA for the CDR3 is TGTGCCAGCAGCGTGACCTGGGAGGGGGCTCAAAAGACCCAGTACTTC. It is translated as CASSVTWEGAQKTQYF. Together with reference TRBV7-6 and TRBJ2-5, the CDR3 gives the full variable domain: GAGVSQSPRYKVTKRGQDVALRCDPISGHVSLYWYRQALGQGPEFLTYFNYEAQQDKSGLPNDRFSAERPEGSISTLTIQRTEQRDSAMYRCASSVTWEGAQKTQYFGPGTRLLVL.

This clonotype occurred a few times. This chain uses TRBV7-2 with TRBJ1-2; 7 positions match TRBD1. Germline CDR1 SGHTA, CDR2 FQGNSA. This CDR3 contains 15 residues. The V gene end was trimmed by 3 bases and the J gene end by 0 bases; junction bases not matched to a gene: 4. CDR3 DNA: TGTGCCAGCAGCTTTTGGGACAGCGCTAACTATGGCTACACCTTC. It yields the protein CASSFWDSANYGYTF.

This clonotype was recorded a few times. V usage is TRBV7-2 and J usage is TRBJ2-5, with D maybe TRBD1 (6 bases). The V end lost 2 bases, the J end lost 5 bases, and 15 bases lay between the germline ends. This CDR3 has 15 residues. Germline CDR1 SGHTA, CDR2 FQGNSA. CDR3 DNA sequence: TGTGCCAGCAGCTTATTTGGGGGCCAACGGGAGACCCAGTACTTC. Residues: CASSLFGGQRETQYF.

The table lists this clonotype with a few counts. The CDR3 nucleotides read TGTGCCAGCAGTTACAGGGAGAGCTCCTACGAGCAGTACTTC. It yields the protein CASSYRESSYEQYF. This sequence joins TRBV6-2 or TRBV6-3 and TRBJ2-7, with D tentatively TRBD2 (5 bases). The V and J ends lost 2 bases and 0 bases respectively, with 8 bases between them. The CDR3 sequence is 14 residues long. CDR1 MNHEY and CDR2 SVGEGT come from the germline V gene.

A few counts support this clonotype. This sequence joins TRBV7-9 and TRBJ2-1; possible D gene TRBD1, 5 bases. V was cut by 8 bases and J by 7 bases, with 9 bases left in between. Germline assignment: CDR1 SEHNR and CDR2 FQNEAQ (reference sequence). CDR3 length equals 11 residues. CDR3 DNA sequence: TGTGCCAGCGGCAGGGTAAATGAGCAGTTCTTC. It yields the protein CASGRVNEQFF.

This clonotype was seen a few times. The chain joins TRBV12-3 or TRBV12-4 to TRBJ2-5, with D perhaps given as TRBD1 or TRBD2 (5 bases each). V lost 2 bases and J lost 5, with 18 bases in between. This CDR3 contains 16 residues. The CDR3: CASSLFSGGTQETQYF. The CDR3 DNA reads TGTGCCAGCAGTTTATTCTCTGGGGGAACACAGGAGACCCAGTACTTC.

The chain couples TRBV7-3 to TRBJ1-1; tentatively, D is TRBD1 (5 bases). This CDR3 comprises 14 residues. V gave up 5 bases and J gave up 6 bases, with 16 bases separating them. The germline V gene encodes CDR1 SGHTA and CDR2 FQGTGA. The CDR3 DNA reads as TGTGCCAGCAGCACGGGGGGAGGGCTCGCTGAAGCTTTCTTT. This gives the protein CASSTGGGLAEAFF.

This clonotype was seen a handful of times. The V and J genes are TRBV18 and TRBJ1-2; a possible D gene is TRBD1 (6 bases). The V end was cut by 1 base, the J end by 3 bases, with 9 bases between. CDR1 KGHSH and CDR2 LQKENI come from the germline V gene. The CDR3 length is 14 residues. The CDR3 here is CASSPQGVDYGYTF. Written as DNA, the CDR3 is TGTGCCAGCTCACCACAGGGGGTCGACTATGGCTACACCTTC.

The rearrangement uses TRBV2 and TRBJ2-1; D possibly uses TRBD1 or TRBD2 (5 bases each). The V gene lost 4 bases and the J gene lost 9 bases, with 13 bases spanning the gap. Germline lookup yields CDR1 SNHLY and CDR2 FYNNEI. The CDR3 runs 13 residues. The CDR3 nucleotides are TGTGCCAGCAGTGGGGGGTCCCCCGTTGAGCAGTTCTTC. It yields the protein CASSGGSPVEQFF.

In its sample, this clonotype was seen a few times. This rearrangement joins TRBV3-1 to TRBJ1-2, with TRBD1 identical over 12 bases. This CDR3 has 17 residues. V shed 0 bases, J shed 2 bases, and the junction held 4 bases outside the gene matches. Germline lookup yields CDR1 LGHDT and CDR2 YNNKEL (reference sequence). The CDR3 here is CASSQDLGTGGNYGYTF. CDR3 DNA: TGTGCCAGCAGCCAAGATTTGGGGACAGGGGGCAACTATGGCTACACCTTC.

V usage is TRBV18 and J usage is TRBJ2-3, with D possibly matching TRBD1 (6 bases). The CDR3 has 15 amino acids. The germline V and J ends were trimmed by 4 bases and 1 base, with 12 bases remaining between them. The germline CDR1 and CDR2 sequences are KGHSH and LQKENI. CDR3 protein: CASSQQGTGTDTQYF. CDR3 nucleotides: TGTGCCAGCTCACAACAGGGCACCGGCACAGATACGCAGTATTTT.

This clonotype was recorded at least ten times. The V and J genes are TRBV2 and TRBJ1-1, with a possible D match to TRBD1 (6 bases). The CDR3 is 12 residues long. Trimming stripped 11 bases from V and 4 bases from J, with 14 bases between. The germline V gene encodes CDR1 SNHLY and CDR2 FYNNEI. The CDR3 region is CACYRTATEAFF. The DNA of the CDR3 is TGTGCCTGCTACAGGACAGCCACTGAAGCTTTCTTT.

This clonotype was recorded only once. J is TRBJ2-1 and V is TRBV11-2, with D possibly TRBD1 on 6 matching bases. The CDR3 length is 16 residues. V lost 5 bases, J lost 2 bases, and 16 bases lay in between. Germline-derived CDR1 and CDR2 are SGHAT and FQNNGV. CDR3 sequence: CASSVAGTRTYNEQFF. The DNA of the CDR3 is TGTGCCAGCAGCGTCGCCGGGACAAGGACCTACAATGAGCAGTTCTTC.

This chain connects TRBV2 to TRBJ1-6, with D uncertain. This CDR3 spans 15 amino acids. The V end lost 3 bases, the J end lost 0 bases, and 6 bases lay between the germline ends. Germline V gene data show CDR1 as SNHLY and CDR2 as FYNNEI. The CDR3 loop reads CASSDESSYNSPLHF. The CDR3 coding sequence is TGTGCCAGCAGTGACGAGAGCTCCTATAATTCACCCCTCCACTTT. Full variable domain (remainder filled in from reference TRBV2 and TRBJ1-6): EPEVTQTPSHQVTQMGQEVILRCVPISNHLYFYWYRQILGQKVEFLVSFYNNEISEKSEIFDDQFSVERPDGSNFTLKIRSTKLEDSAMYFCASSDESSYNSPLHFGNGTRLTVT.

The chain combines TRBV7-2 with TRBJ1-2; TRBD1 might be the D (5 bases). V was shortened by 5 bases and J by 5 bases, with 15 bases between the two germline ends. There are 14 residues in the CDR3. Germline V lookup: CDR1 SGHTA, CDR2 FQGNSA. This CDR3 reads CASSPPGGIYGYTF. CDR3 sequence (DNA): TGTGCCAGCAGCCCCCCGGGGGGAATATATGGCTACACCTTC.

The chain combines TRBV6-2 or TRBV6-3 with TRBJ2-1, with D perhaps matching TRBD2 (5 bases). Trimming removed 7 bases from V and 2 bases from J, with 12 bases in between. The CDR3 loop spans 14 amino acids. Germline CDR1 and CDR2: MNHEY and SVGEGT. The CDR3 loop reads CASKTVGAYNEQFF. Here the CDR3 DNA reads TGTGCCAGCAAGACCGTCGGGGCCTACAATGAGCAGTTCTTC.